Listed below are T cell receptor beta chains from one sample, sequenced in a study of T cells in localized non-small cell lung cancer. Clones were sequenced by immunoSEQ multiplex PCR, and TCRdb holds only the in-frame ones, with some missing. The sample carries 6,000 to 10,000 clones, roughly 92% recorded once. Sequencing was performed on peripheral blood, taken before any cancer treatment. The receptor set was obtained from a woman between 35 and 75 years old with stage I lung adenocarcinoma. CDR3s include the opening cysteine and the closing phenylalanine or tryptophan. D genes are given only for firm matches. A row's size may be missing; if present it is once, few, many or a size class.

J gene,D gene,clone size,V gene,CDR3 protein,CDR3 DNA
TRBJ1-1,.,.,TRBV7-2,CASRREVFPNTEAFF,TGTGCCAGCAGACGAGAGGTGTTCCCGAACACTGAAGCTTTCTTT
TRBJ2-5,TRBD1,.,TRBV29-1,CSVVRQGVKTQYF,TGCAGCGTTGTCCGACAGGGGGTAAAGACCCAGTACTTC
TRBJ1-2,.,.,TRBV2,CASSEFNYGYTF,TGTGCCAGCAGTGAGTTTAACTATGGCTACACCTTC
TRBJ2-5,.,once,TRBV27,CASSLIGALGETQYF,TGTGCCAGCAGTTTAATCGGGGCCCTTGGAGAGACCCAGTACTTC
TRBJ2-2,TRBD1,.,TRBV28,CASSPRGQGTGELFF,TGTGCCAGCAGTCCTAGGGGACAGGGCACCGGGGAGCTGTTTTTT
TRBJ2-7,.,.,TRBV6-6,CASSYSETSSYEQYF,TGTGCCAGCAGTTACTCGGAGACTAGCTCCTACGAGCAGTACTTC
TRBJ1-1,.,.,TRBV11-2,CASTSLRGRTNTEAFF,TGTGCCAGCACCTCGCTTCGTGGGCGGACGAACACTGAAGCTTTCTTT
TRBJ2-1,.,.,TRBV7-9,CASSLGTVYNEQFF,TGTGCCAGCAGCTTAGGGACAGTCTACAATGAGCAGTTCTTC
TRBJ2-2,TRBD1,.,TRBV7-7,CASSTGQGATGELFF,TGTGCTAGCAGCACGGGACAGGGGGCAACCGGGGAGCTGTTTTTT
TRBJ1-5,.,.,TRBV12-5,CASGLVRGTLSRNQPQHF,TGTGCTAGTGGTTTGGTAAGGGGGACCCTTAGTCGCAATCAGCCCCAGCATTTT
TRBJ2-2,.,.,TRBV7-2,CASSLSRVNTGELFF,TGTGCCAGCAGCCTTAGCAGGGTAAACACCGGGGAGCTGTTTTTT
TRBJ2-1,.,.,TRBV2,CASTTEGARLFF,TGTGCCAGCACCACGGAGGGAGCAAGGCTGTTCTTC
TRBJ1-5,TRBD1,.,TRBV6-6,CASSPDRGRQPQHF,TGTGCCAGCAGTCCGGACAGGGGGCGTCAGCCCCAGCATTTT
TRBJ2-3,TRBD2,.,TRBV5-1,CASSLGTSGSTDTQYF,TGCGCCAGCAGCTTGGGGACTAGCGGGAGCACAGATACGCAGTATTTT
TRBJ2-5,.,.,TRBV2,CASSGDLGWETQYF,TGTGCCAGCAGCGGGGACTTGGGGTGGGAGACCCAGTACTTC
TRBJ2-6,.,.,TRBV7-6,CASSSNQGSGANVLTF,TGTGCCAGCAGCTCCAATCAGGGGTCGGGGGCCAACGTCCTGACTTTC
TRBJ2-1,.,.,TRBV7-2,CASSLDPGYNEQFF,TGTGCCAGCAGCTTAGATCCGGGTTACAATGAGCAGTTCTTC
TRBJ2-5,.,.,TRBV5-1,CASRYNQAAETQYF,TGCGCCAGCAGATATAACCAGGCTGCAGAGACCCAGTACTTC
TRBJ2-5,.,.,TRBV15,CATGRRQETQYF,TGTGCCACCGGGAGGCGCCAAGAGACCCAGTACTTC
TRBJ2-5,.,.,TRBV5-1,CASSLPPQETQYF,TGCGCCAGCAGCTTGCCCCCTCAAGAGACCCAGTACTTC
TRBJ1-2,TRBD1,.,TRBV15,CATSSGRQGGSYGYTF,TGTGCCACCAGCAGCGGCAGACAGGGTGGCAGCTATGGCTACACCTTC